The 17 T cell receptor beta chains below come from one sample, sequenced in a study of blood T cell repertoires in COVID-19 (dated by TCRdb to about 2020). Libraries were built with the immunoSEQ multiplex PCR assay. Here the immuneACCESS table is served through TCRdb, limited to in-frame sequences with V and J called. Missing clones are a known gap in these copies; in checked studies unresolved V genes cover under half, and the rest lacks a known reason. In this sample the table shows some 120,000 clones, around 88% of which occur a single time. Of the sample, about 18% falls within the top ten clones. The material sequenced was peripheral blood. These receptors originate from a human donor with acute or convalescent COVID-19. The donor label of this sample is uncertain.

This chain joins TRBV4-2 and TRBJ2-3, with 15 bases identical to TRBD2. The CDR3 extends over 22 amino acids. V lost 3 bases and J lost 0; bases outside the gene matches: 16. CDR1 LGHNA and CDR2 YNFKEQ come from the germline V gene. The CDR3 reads CASSQHNKGLAGGSSSTDTQYF. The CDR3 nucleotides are TGTGCCAGCAGCCAGCATAACAAGGGACTAGCGGGGGGAAGCTCTAGCACAGATACGCAGTATTTT.

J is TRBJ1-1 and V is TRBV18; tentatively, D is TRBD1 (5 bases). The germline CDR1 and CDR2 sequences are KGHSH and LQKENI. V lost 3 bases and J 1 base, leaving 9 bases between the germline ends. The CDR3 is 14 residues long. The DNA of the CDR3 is TGTGCCAGCTCACCGGGGGGGAGGAACACTGAAGCTTTCTTT. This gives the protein CASSPGGRNTEAFF.

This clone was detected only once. CDR3 residues: CASSPLGGVHGYTF. As DNA, the CDR3 is TGTGCCAGCAGCCCGTTGGGAGGGGTACATGGCTACACCTTC. V is TRBV14 and J is TRBJ1-2; perhaps TRBD1 as D (5 bases). Germline CDR1 is SGHDN and CDR2 is FVKESK. V dropped 4 bases and J dropped 6 bases, with 15 bases sitting between them. The CDR3 is 14 amino acids.

The CDR3 bases are TGTGCCAGCAGCCCGGGTTCAATTGCTAACTATGGCTACACCTTC. This encodes CASSPGSIANYGYTF. This chain joins TRBV5-8 and TRBJ1-2; D not resolved. The CDR3 is 15 residues long. Germline CDR1 reads SGHTS; CDR2 reads YDEGEE. The V end was cut by 4 bases, the J end by 0 bases, with 13 bases between.

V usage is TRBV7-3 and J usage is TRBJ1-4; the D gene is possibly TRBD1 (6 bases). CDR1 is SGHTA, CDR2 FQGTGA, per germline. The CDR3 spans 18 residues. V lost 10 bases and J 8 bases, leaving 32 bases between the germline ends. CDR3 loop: CATEDLKTQQGRAEKLFF. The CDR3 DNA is TGTGCCACCGAGGACCTCAAAACCCAACAGGGCCGGGCGGAAAAACTGTTTTTT.

CDR3 residues: CASSEGAGQGNTEAFF. The CDR3 nucleotides are TGTGCCAGCAGTGAGGGCGCAGGACAGGGGAACACTGAAGCTTTCTTT. The chain has TRBV6-1 and TRBJ1-1; 8 nucleotides align to TRBD1. The germline gives CDR1 MNHNS, CDR2 SASEGT. Unmatched junction bases numbered 7, after V lost 3 bases and J lost 1 base. This CDR3 comprises 16 residues.

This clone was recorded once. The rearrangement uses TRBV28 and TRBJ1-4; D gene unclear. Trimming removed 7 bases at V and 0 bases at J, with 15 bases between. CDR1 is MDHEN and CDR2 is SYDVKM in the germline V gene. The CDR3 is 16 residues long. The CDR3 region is CASKSPGLATNEKLFF. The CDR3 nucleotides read TGTGCCAGCAAGAGTCCAGGACTTGCAACTAATGAAAAACTGTTTTTT. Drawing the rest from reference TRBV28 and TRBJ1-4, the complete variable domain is DVKVTQSSRYLVKRTGEKVFLECVQDMDHENMFWYRQDPGLGLRLIYFSYDVKMKEKGDIPEGYSVSREKKERFSLILESASTNQTSMYLCASKSPGLATNEKLFFGSGTQLSVL.

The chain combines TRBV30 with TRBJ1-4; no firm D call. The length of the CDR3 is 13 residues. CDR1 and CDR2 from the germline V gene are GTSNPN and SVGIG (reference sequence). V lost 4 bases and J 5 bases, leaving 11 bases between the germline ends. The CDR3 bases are TGTGCCTGGACGGACTTAGGGAATGAAAAACTGTTTTTT. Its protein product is CAWTDLGNEKLFF.

For the CDR3, the DNA is TGTGCCAGCAGGTCCCTAACGGGGGGGAACAATGAGCAGTTCTTC. Amino acids: CASRSLTGGNNEQFF. The rearrangement uses TRBV5-4 and TRBJ2-1, with TRBD2 matching over 8 bases. Per germline, CDR1 SGHNT and CDR2 YYREEE (reference sequence). The V and J ends lost 5 bases and 5 bases, in that order; junction bases with no gene match: 9. CDR3 length: 15 amino acids.

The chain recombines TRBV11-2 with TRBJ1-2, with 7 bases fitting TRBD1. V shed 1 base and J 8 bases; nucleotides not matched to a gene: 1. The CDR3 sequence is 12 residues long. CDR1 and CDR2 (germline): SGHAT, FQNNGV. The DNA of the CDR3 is TGTGCCAGCAGCTTAGCAGGGGGAGGCTACACCTTC. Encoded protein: CASSLAGGGYTF.

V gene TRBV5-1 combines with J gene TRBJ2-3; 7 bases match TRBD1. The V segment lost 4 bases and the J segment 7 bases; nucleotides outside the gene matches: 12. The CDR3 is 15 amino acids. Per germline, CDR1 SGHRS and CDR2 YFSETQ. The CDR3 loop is CASSATTGATHTQYF. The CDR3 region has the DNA TGCGCCAGCAGCGCGACAACAGGGGCTACACATACGCAGTATTTT.

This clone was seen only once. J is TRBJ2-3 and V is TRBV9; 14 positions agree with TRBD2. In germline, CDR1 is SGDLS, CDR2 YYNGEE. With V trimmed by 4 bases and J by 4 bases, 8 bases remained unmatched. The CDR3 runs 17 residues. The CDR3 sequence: CASSRGTSGGGADTQYF. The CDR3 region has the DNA TGTGCCAGCAGCCGCGGGACTAGCGGGGGAGGTGCAGATACGCAGTATTTT.

CDR3 sequence: CASSLRPGQGGSYNEQFF. The CDR3 bases are TGTGCCAGCAGTTTGCGACCCGGACAGGGCGGATCCTACAATGAGCAGTTCTTC. This sequence joins TRBV28 and TRBJ2-1; 8 nucleotides line up with TRBD1. Germline CDR1 and CDR2: MDHEN and SYDVKM. This CDR3 spans 18 amino acids. The ends lost 3 bases at V and 1 base at J; junction bases unmatched: 11.

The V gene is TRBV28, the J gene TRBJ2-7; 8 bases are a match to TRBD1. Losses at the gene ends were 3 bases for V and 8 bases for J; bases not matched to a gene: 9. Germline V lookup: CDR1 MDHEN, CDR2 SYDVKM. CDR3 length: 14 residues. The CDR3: CASSLADRGGQQYF. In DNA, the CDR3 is TGTGCCAGCAGTTTGGCCGACAGGGGTGGTCAGCAGTACTTC.

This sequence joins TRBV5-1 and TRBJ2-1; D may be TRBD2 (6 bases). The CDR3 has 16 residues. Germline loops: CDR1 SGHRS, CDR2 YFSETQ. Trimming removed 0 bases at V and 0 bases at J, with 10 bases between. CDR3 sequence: CASSLGGTPSYNEQFF. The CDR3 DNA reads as TGCGCCAGCAGCTTGGGCGGGACCCCCTCCTACAATGAGCAGTTCTTC.

CDR3 coding DNA: TGTGCCAGCAGTTTTTGGGTTCCCGGTAAGATCGGGAGTGGGTGCTACGAGCAGTACTTC. The encoded protein is CASSFWVPGKIGSGCYEQYF. This rearrangement joins TRBV28 to TRBJ2-7, with D perhaps matching TRBD2 (6 bases). Per germline, CDR1 MDHEN and CDR2 SYDVKM. Trimming left V 3 bases short and J 3 bases short, with 30 bases between. CDR3 size: 20 residues.

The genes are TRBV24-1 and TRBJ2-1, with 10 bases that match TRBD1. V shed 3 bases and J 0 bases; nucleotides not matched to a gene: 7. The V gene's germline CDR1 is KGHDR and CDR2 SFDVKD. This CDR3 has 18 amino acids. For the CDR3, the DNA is TGTGCCACCAGTGATACACCGGGACAGGGGATCTCCTACAATGAGCAGTTCTTC. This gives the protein CATSDTPGQGISYNEQFF.